The text below deals with one TCR beta chain. The CDR3 loop spans 15 amino acids. With 1 base clipped from V and 1 base from J, the junction kept 5 bases outside the gene matches. Germline CDR1 SGHTS, CDR2 YDEGEE. In the authors' workflow: Amplification with reference gene primers provided the estimates of nucleated cell counts. Libraries were prepared by immunoSEQ multiplex PCR; TCRdb keeps only in-frame clonotypes and omits some of them. V, J and clone size are taken as reported in that table, and D and trimming were inferred from the DNA itself. This table holds 200,000 to 250,000 clones, around 84% found once. This sample was included in a study of blood T cell repertoires in COVID-19. Study-level information: Sites in the United States, Italy and Spain provided acute and convalescent COVID-19 samples. In each case, the material was cDNA or gDNA derived from T cells, B-cell-depleted T cells, or PBMCs.

The TCR comes from a woman aged 80 or over with active or convalescent COVID-19. Sequenced sample: peripheral blood. This chain links TRBV5-8 with TRBJ2-7; 7 positions agree with TRBD1. CDR3 DNA: TGTGCCAGCAGCTTGAGGGGGCCGGCATCCTACGAGCAGTACTTC. This codes for CASSLRGPASYEQYF.